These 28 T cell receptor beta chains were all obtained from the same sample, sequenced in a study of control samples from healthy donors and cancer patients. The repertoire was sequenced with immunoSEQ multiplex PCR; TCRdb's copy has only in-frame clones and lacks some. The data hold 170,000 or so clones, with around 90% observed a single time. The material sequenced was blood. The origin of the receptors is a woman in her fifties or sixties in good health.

The CDR3 reads CASSFQGARGNTIYF. The CDR3 DNA sequence: TGTGCCAGCAGCTTTCAGGGGGCGCGGGGAAACACCATATATTTT. This chain connects TRBV9 to TRBJ1-3, with 8 bases aligning to TRBD1. CDR3 length: 15 amino acids. The V gene's germline CDR1 is SGDLS and CDR2 YYNGEE. Trimming at V came to 4 bases and at J to 4 bases, leaving 7 bases not matched to a gene.

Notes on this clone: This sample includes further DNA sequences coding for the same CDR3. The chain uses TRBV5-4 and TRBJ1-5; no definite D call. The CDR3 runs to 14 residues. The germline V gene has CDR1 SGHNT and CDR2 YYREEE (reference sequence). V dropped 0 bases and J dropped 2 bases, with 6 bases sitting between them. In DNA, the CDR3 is TGTGCCAGCAGCTTGGGTGGAGGCAATCAGCCCCAGCATTTT. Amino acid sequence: CASSLGGGNQPQHF.

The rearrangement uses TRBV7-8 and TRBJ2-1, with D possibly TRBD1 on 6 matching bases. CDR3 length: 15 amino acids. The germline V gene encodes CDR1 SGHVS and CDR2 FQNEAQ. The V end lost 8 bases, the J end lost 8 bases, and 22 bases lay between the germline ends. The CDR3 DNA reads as TGTGCCAGCCTTGGACCAGGGGCGCGTGCCCATGAGCAGTTCTTC. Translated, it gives CASLGPGARAHEQFF.

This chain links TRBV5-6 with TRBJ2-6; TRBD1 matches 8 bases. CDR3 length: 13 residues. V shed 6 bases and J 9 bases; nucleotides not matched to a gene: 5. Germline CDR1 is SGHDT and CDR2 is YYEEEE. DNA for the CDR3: TGTGCCAGCACCCTCGGACAGGGCAACGTCCTGACTTTC. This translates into CASTLGQGNVLTF.

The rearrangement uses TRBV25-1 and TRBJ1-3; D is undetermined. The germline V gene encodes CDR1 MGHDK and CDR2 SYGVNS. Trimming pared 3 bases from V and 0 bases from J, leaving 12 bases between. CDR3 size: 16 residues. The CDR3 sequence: CASSDSKSPSGNTIYF. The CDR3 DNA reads TGTGCCAGCAGTGATTCAAAGTCCCCCTCTGGAAACACCATATATTTT.

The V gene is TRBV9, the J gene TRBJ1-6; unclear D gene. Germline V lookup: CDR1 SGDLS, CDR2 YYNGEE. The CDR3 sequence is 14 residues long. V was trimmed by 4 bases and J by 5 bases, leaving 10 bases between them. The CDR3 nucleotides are TGTGCCAGCAGCCTAGGCCCCGATAATTCACCCCTCCACTTT. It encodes CASSLGPDNSPLHF.

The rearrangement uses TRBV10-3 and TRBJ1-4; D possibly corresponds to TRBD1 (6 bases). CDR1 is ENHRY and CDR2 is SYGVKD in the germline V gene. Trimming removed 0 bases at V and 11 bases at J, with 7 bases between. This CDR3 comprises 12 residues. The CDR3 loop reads CAISESGGKLFF. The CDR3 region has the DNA TGTGCCATCAGTGAGTCGGGGGGCAAACTGTTTTTT.

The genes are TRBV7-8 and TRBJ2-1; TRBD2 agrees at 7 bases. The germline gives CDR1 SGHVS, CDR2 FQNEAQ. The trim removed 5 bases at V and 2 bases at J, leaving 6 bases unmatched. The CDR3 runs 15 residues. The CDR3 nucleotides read TGTGCCAGCAGCAGTTGGGGAGGGCCCTACAATGAGCAGTTCTTC. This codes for CASSSWGGPYNEQFF. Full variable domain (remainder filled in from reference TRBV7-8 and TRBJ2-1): GAGVSQSPRYKVAKRGQDVALRCDPISGHVSLFWYQQALGQGPEFLTYFQNEAQLDKSGLPSDRFFAERPEGSVSTLKIQRTQQEDSAVYLCASSSWGGPYNEQFFGPGTRLTVL.

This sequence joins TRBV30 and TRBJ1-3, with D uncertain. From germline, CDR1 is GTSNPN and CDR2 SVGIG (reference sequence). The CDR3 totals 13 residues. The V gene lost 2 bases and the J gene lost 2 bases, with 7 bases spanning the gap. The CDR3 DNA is TGTGCCTGGAGTAGGGAGACTGGAAACACCATATATTTT. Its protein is CAWSRETGNTIYF.

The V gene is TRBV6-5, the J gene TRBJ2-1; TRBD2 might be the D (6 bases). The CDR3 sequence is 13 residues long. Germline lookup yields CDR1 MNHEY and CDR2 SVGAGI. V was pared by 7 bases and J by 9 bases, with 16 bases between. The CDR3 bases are TGTGCCAGCACGCCCCCCGGGGGTAGTGAGCAGTTCTTC. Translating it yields CASTPPGGSEQFF.

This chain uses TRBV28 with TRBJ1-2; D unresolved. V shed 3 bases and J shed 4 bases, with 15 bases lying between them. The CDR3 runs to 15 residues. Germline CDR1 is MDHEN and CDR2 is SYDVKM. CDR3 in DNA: TGTGCCAGCAGTTTCTTCGAGGAGACTTTCTATGGCTACACCTTC. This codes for CASSFFEETFYGYTF.

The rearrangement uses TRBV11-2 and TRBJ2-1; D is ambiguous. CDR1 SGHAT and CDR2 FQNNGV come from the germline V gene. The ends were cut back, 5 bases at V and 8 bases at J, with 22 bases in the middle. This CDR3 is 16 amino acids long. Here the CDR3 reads CASSRVVGPTTYEQFF. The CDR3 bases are TGTGCCAGCAGCCGCGTTGTGGGTCCCACTACGTATGAGCAGTTCTTC.

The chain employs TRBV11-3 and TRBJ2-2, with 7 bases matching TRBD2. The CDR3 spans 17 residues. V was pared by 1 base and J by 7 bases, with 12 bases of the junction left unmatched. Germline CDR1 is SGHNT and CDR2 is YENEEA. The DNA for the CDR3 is TGTGCCAGCAGCTTAGTATTCGGGAGCGGGACGGGCGGGGAGCTGTTTTTT. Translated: CASSLVFGSGTGGELFF.

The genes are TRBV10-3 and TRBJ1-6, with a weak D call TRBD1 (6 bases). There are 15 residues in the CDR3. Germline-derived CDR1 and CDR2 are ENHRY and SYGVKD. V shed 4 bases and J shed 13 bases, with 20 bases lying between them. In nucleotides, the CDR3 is TGTGCCATCAGTGGGAGGGGGGCCAGTCTTACGCCCCTCCACTTT. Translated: CAISGRGASLTPLHF.

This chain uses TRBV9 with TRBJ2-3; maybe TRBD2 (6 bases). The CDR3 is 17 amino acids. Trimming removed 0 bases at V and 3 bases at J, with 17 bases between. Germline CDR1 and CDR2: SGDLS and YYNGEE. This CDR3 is CASSVGGGARGTDTQYF. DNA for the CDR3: TGTGCCAGCAGCGTAGGAGGAGGGGCGAGGGGAACAGATACGCAGTATTTT.

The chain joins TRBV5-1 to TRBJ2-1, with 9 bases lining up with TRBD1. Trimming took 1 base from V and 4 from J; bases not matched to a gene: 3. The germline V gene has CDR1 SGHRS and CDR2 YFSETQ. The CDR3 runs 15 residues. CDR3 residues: CASSLTGGAYNEQFF. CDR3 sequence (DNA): TGCGCCAGCAGCTTGACAGGGGGCGCGTACAATGAGCAGTTCTTC.

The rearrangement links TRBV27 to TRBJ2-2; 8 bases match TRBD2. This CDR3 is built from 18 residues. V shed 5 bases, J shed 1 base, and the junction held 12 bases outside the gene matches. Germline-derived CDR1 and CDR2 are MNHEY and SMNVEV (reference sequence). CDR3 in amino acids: CASSDTIRLALNTGELFF. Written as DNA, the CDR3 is TGTGCCAGCAGTGACACAATCCGACTAGCGCTGAACACCGGGGAGCTGTTTTTT.

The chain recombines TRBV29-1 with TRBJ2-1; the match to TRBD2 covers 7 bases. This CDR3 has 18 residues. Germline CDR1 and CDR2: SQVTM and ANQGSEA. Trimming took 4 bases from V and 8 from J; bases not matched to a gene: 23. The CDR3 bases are TGCAGCGTTGTGCACGTCTTGCCTCGTGACGGGAGGATCGATGAGCAGTTCTTC. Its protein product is CSVVHVLPRDGRIDEQFF.

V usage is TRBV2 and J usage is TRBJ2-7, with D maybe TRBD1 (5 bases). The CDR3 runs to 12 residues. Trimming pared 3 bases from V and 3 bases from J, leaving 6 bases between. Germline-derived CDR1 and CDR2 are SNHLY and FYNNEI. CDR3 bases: TGTGCCAGCAGTGACAGGGACTACGAGCAGTACTTC. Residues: CASSDRDYEQYF.

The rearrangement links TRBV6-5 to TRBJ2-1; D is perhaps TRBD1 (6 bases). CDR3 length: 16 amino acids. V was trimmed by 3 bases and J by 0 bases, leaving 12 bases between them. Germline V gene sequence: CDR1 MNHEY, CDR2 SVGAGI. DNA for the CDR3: TGTGCCAGCAGTTATCAGGGGTCGGGCTCCTACAATGAGCAGTTCTTC. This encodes CASSYQGSGSYNEQFF.

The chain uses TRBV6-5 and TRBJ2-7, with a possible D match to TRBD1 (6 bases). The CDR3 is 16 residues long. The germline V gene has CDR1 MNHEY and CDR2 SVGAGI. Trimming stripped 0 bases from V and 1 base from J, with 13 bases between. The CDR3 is CASSYSPDSQSYEQYF. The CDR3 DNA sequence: TGTGCCAGCAGTTACTCCCCGGACAGCCAGTCCTACGAGCAGTACTTC.

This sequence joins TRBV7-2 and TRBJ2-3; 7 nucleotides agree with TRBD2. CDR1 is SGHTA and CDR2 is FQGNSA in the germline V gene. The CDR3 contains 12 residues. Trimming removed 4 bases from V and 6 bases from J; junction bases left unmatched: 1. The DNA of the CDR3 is TGTGCCAGCAGCTGGGGGGGGGATACGCAGTATTTT. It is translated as CASSWGGDTQYF.

The DNA of the CDR3 is TGTGCCAGCAGCCTAGTCCTAGCGGGGGGAGAGACCCAGTACTTC. Protein: CASSLVLAGGETQYF. The rearrangement links TRBV3-1 (or the pseudogene TRBV3-2) to TRBJ2-5; 11 bases fit TRBD2. The CDR3 runs 15 residues. Per germline, CDR1 LGHDT and CDR2 YNNKEL (reference sequence). J lost 4 bases, V lost 4 bases, and 5 bases had no gene match.

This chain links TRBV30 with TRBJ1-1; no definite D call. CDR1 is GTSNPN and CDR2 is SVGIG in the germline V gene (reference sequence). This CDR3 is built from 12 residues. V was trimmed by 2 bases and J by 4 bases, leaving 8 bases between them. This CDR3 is CAWSHPPTEAFF. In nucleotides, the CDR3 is TGTGCCTGGAGTCACCCCCCCACTGAAGCTTTCTTT.

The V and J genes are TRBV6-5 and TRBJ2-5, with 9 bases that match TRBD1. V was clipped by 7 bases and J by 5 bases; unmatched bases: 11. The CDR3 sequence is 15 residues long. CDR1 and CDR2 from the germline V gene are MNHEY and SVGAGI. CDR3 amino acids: CASNVPGQGMETQYF. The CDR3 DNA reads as TGTGCCAGCAACGTCCCGGGACAGGGAATGGAGACCCAGTACTTC.

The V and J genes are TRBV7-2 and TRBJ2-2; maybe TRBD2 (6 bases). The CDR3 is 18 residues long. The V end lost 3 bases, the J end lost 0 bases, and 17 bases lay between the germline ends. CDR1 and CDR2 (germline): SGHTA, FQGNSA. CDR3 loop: CASSFGVVAAPNTGELFF. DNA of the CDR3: TGTGCCAGCAGCTTCGGCGTAGTAGCGGCCCCGAACACCGGGGAGCTGTTTTTT.

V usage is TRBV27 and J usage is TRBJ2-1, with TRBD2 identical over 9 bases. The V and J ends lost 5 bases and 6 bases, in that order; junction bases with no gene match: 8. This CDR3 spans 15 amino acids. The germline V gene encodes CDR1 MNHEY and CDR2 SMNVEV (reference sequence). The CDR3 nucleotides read TGTGCCAGCAGTCCCGGACTAGCGCGGTTCAATGAGCAGTTCTTC. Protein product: CASSPGLARFNEQFF.

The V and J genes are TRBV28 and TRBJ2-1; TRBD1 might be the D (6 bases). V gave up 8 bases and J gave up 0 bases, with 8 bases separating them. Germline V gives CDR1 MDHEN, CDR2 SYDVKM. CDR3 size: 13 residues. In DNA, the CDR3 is TGTGCCAGCGTGGACAGCTCCTACAATGAGCAGTTCTTC. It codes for CASVDSSYNEQFF.